Detailed here is one TCR beta chain. This record comes from a study of blood T cell repertoires in COVID-19. About the research overall: Researchers got acute and convalescent COVID-19 samples from the United States, Italy and Spain. T cells, B-cell-depleted T cells, or PBMCs supplied cDNA or gDNA.

Original analysis: Amplified reference gene primers provided the basis for estimating nucleated cell counts. Here immunoSEQ multiplex PCR was the method, and the copy in TCRdb shows in-frame clones only, minus some. V, J and clone size were drawn from that table, and D and trimming were deduced from the DNA. The sample includes some 90,000 clones, around 88% of them seen just once. The CDR3 has 13 residues. The germline V and J ends were trimmed by 5 bases and 4 bases, with 8 bases remaining between them. Looked up from germline, CDR1 is SGHAT and CDR2 is FQNNGV. The rearrangement uses TRBV11-2 and TRBJ1-4; D is possibly TRBD1 (6 bases). Sequenced: peripheral blood. This receptor was obtained from a human donor in a cohort sampled during active COVID-19. The CDR3 coding sequence is TGTGCCAGCAGCCCGGGACATAATGAAAAACTGTTTTTT. It yields the protein CASSPGHNEKLFF.